This TCR beta chain was recorded in a study of shared clonotypes between healthy human individuals. The CDR3 length is 15 residues. CDR1 is SGDLS and CDR2 is YYNGEE in the germline V gene. V was shortened by 4 bases and J by 9 bases, with 17 bases between the two germline ends. This clone was found a few times. The assay was immunoSEQ multiplex PCR, and TCRdb's table has in-frame clones only and misses some. Here the sample spans around 2.1 million clones, roughly 95% being singletons. The receptor was derived from a man younger than 35 in good health. Sample: naive CD4+ T cells sorted from blood. As for subset: CD45RA+ positively selected. This sequence joins TRBV9 and TRBJ1-6; TRBD1 might be the D (5 bases). CDR3 in amino acids: CASSRGGLAVSPLHF. The CDR3 DNA sequence: TGTGCCAGCAGCAGGGGCGGACTGGCTGTTTCACCCCTCCACTTT.